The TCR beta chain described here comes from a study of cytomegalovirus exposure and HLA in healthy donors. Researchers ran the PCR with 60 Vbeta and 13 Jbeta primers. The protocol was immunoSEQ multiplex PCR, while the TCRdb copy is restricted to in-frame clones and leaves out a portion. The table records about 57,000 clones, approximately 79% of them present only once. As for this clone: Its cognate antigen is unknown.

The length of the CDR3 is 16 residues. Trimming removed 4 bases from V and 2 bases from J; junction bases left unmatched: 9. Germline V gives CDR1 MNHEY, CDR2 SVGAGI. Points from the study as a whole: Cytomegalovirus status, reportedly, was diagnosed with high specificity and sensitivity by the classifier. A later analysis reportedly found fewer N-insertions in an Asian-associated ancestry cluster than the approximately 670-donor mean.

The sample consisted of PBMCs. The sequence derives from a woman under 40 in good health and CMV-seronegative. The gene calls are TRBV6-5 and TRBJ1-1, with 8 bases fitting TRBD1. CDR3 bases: TGTGCCAGCAGTTCAAATTACAGGGGGGTCAACACTGAAGCTTTCTTT. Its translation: CASSSNYRGVNTEAFF.